These T cell receptor beta chains were read from a single sample in a study of shared clonotypes between healthy human individuals. The data were produced by immunoSEQ multiplex PCR, yet TCRdb's version contains in-frame clones alone and is incomplete. Seen here are some 2,500,000 clones, more than 85% observed once, and the top ten hold 0.36%. The material sequenced was naive CD4+ T cells from PBMCs. The receptors shown here come from a man aged 18 to 29 in good health. Some clones in this sample may be carry-over from other donors' samples. CDR3s include the opening cysteine and the closing phenylalanine or tryptophan. The D gene is left open where the match is weak. Expanded clones get a size class; other rows say once, few or many, or leave the size out.

CDR3aa: CASSLRAYEQYF; CDR3nt: TGTGCCAGCAGTTTGCGGGCATACGAGCAGTACTTC; abundance: few; v_gene: TRBV28; d_gene: NA; j_gene: TRBJ2-7
CDR3aa: CGQAAGPPYNEQFF; CDR3nt: TGTGGTCAGGCGGCGGGGCCACCCTACAATGAGCAGTTCTTC; abundance: NA; v_gene: TRBV6-6; d_gene: NA; j_gene: TRBJ2-1
CDR3aa: CASSVGTGTFGYGYTF; CDR3nt: TGTGCCAGCAGTGTAGGAACAGGGACATTTGGCTATGGCTACACCTTC; abundance: NA; v_gene: TRBV2; d_gene: NA; j_gene: TRBJ1-2
CDR3aa: CASSSPGTSGYEQYF; CDR3nt: TGTGCCAGCAGTTCCCCCGGGACTAGCGGCTACGAGCAGTACTTC; abundance: once; v_gene: TRBV28; d_gene: TRBD2; j_gene: TRBJ2-7
CDR3aa: CASSLERTDTQYF; CDR3nt: TGTGCCAGCAGCTTGGAGAGAACAGATACGCAGTATTTT; abundance: NA; v_gene: TRBV7-7; d_gene: NA; j_gene: TRBJ2-3
CDR3aa: CASSRRERGNTIYF; CDR3nt: TGTGCCAGCAGCCGCAGGGAGAGAGGAAACACCATATATTTT; abundance: once; v_gene: TRBV5-6; d_gene: NA; j_gene: TRBJ1-3
CDR3aa: CASSQGGGGAFNYGYTF; CDR3nt: TGTGCCAGCAGCCAAGGTGGAGGGGGCGCATTTAACTATGGCTACACCTTC; abundance: NA; v_gene: TRBV14; d_gene: TRBD1; j_gene: TRBJ1-2
CDR3aa: CAISGTPSYSNQPQHF; CDR3nt: TGTGCCATATCCGGGACACCCAGTTATAGCAATCAGCCCCAGCATTTT; abundance: once; v_gene: TRBV19; d_gene: NA; j_gene: TRBJ1-5
CDR3aa: CASSSLGASGKFNEQFF; CDR3nt: TGTGCCAGCAGCTCCCTGGGGGCTAGCGGAAAATTCAATGAGCAGTTCTTC; abundance: NA; v_gene: TRBV7-9; d_gene: NA; j_gene: TRBJ2-1
CDR3aa: CATSRVVTAGQGGNTIYF; CDR3nt: TGTGCCACCAGCAGAGTTGTCACTGCGGGACAGGGAGGGAACACCATATATTTT; abundance: NA; v_gene: TRBV15; d_gene: TRBD1; j_gene: TRBJ1-3
CDR3aa: CASSPRGSGNTIYF; CDR3nt: TGTGCCAGCAGTCCCCGGGGCTCTGGAAACACCATATATTTT; abundance: NA; v_gene: TRBV25-1; d_gene: NA; j_gene: TRBJ1-3
CDR3aa: CASRHTGELFF; CDR3nt: TGCGCCAGCAGGCACACCGGGGAGCTGTTTTTT; abundance: few; v_gene: TRBV5-1; d_gene: NA; j_gene: TRBJ2-2
CDR3aa: CASSLGSGSGGNEQFF; CDR3nt: TGTGCCAGCAGCCTGGGAAGCGGGAGTGGGGGCAATGAGCAGTTCTTC; abundance: NA; v_gene: TRBV11-3; d_gene: TRBD2; j_gene: TRBJ2-1
CDR3aa: CASSLGQGNYEQYF; CDR3nt: TGTGCCAGCAGCTTAGGACAGGGTAACTACGAGCAGTACTTC; abundance: NA; v_gene: TRBV11-3; d_gene: TRBD1; j_gene: TRBJ2-7
CDR3aa: CASSLGDSGIYEQYF; CDR3nt: TGTGCCAGCAGCTTAGGGGATAGCGGGATCTACGAGCAGTACTTC; abundance: NA; v_gene: TRBV7-2; d_gene: TRBD2; j_gene: TRBJ2-7
CDR3aa: CASSQTSQETQYF; CDR3nt: TGTGCCAGCAGCCAGACTAGTCAAGAGACCCAGTACTTC; abundance: NA; v_gene: TRBV5-4; d_gene: NA; j_gene: TRBJ2-5
CDR3aa: CASSWSTSSGNTIYF; CDR3nt: TGTGCCAGTAGTTGGTCGACAAGCTCTGGAAACACCATATATTTT; abundance: NA; v_gene: TRBV19; d_gene: NA; j_gene: TRBJ1-3
CDR3aa: CASSLVAVSTDTQYF; CDR3nt: TGCGCCAGCAGCTTGGTGGCGGTGAGCACAGATACGCAGTATTTT; abundance: NA; v_gene: TRBV5-1; d_gene: NA; j_gene: TRBJ2-3
CDR3aa: CATSRGGNAPNYGYTF; CDR3nt: TGTGCCACCAGCAGAGGGGGGAACGCCCCTAACTATGGCTACACCTTC; abundance: NA; v_gene: TRBV15; d_gene: NA; j_gene: TRBJ1-2
CDR3aa: CASSPPTGWDEKLFF; CDR3nt: TGTGCCAGCTCACCACCAACAGGGTGGGATGAAAAACTGTTTTTT; abundance: NA; v_gene: TRBV18; d_gene: NA; j_gene: TRBJ1-4
CDR3aa: CASSPLGQGAGYGYTF; CDR3nt: TGTGCCAGCAGCCCCTTGGGACAGGGGGCAGGCTATGGCTACACCTTC; abundance: NA; v_gene: TRBV7-2; d_gene: TRBD1; j_gene: TRBJ1-2
CDR3aa: CASSLYNRVNQPQHF; CDR3nt: TGTGCCAGCAGCCTTTACAACAGGGTCAATCAGCCCCAGCATTTT; abundance: NA; v_gene: TRBV5-6; d_gene: NA; j_gene: TRBJ1-5
CDR3aa: CASSSRDSKQYF; CDR3nt: TGTGCCAGCAGTTCGAGGGACAGCAAGCAGTACTTC; abundance: NA; v_gene: TRBV28; d_gene: TRBD1; j_gene: TRBJ2-7
CDR3aa: CASSSPGFGANVLTF; CDR3nt: TGTGCCAGCAGCTCTCCAGGGTTCGGGGCCAACGTCCTGACTTTC; abundance: NA; v_gene: TRBV5-4; d_gene: NA; j_gene: TRBJ2-6